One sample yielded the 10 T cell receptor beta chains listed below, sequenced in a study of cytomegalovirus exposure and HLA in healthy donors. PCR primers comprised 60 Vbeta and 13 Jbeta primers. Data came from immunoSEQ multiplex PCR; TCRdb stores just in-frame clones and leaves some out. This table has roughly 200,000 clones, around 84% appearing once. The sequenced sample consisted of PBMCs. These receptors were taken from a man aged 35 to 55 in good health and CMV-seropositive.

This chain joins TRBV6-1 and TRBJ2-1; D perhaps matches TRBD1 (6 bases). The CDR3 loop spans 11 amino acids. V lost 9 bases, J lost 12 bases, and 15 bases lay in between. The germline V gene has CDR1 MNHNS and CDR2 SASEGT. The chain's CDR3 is CASFNRQVQFF. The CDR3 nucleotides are TGTGCCAGTTTTAATCGACAGGTGCAGTTCTTC.

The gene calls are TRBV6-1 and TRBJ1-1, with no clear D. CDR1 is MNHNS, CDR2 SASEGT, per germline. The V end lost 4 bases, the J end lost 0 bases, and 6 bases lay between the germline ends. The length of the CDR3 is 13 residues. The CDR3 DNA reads TGTGCCAGCAGTGTCCAGATGAACACTGAAGCTTTCTTT. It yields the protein CASSVQMNTEAFF.

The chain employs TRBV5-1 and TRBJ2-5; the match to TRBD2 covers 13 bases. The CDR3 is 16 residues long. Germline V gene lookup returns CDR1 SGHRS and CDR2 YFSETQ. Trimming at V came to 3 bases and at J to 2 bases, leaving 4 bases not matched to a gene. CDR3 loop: CASSSGLAGAQETQYF. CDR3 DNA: TGCGCCAGCAGCTCCGGACTAGCGGGGGCTCAAGAGACCCAGTACTTC.

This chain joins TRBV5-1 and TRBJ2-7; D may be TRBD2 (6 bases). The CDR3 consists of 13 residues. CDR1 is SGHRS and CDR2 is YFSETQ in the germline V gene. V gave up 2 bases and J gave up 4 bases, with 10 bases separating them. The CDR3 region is CASSFPGSYEQYF. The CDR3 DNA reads TGCGCCAGCAGCTTCCCCGGGAGTTACGAGCAGTACTTC.

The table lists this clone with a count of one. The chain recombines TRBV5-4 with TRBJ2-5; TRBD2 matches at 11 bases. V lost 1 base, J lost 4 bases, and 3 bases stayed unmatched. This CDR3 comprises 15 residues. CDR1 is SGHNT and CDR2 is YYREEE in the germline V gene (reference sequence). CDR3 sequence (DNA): TGTGCCAGCAGCTTGAGCGGGACTAGCGGAGAGACCCAGTACTTC. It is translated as CASSLSGTSGETQYF.

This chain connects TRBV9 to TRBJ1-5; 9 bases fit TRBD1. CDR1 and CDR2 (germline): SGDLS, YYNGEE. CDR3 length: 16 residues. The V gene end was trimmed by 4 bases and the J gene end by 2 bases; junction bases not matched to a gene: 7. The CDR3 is CASSPGDRDRNQPQHF. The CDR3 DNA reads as TGTGCCAGCAGCCCCGGGGACAGGGATCGCAATCAGCCCCAGCATTTT.

The DNA for the CDR3 is TGTGCCAGCAGTTTAACCGGGACAGGAAGCTCCTACGAGCAGTACTTC. It translates to CASSLTGTGSSYEQYF. The chain recombines TRBV6-5 with TRBJ2-7; 8 bases map to TRBD1. The CDR3 contains 16 residues. With 4 bases clipped from V and 0 bases from J, the junction kept 8 bases outside the gene matches. CDR1 and CDR2 (germline): MNHEY, SVGAGI.

CDR3 coding DNA: TGTGCCATCAGCCAAATCAAGACAGGGCGGAGGAGTATGGACACTGAAGCTTTCTTT. Protein product: CAISQIKTGRRSMDTEAFF. The V gene is TRBV10-3, the J gene TRBJ1-1; 7 nucleotides agree with TRBD1. Germline trimming cut 6 bases from V and 3 bases from J; bases unmatched to any gene: 22. The CDR3 is 19 amino acids. The germline gives CDR1 ENHRY, CDR2 SYGVKD.

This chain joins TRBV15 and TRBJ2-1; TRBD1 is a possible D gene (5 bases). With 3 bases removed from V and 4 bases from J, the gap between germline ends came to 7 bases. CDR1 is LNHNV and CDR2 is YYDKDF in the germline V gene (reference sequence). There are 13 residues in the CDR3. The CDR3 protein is CATSRDKYNEQFF. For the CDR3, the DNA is TGTGCCACCAGCAGGGACAAGTACAATGAGCAGTTCTTC.

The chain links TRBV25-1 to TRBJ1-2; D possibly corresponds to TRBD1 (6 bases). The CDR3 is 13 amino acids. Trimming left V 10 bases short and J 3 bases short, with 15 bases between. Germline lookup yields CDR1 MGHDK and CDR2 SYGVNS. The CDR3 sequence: CATLGGGDYGYTF. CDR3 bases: TGTGCCACCCTAGGGGGAGGGGACTATGGCTACACCTTC.